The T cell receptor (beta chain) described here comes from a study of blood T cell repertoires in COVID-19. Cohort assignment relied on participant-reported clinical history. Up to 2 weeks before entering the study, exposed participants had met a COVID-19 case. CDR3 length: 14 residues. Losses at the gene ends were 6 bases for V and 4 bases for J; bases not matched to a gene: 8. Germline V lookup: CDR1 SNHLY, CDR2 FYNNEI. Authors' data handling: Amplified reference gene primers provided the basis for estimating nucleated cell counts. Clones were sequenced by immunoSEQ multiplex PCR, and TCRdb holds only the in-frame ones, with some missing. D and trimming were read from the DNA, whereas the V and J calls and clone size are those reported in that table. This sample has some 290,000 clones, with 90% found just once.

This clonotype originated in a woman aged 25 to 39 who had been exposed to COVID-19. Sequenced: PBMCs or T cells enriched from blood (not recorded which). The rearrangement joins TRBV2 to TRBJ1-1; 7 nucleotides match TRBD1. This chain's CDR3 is CASSDYRGGTEAFF. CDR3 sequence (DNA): TGTGCCAGCAGCGACTACAGGGGAGGCACTGAAGCTTTCTTT.